This T cell receptor (beta chain) comes out of a study of T cells after yellow fever vaccination (dated by TCRdb to about 2019). With regard to the full study: The SMART-Seq v4 Ultra Low Input RNA kit was used to prepare libraries from fractions with low cell numbers. The cohort comprised two healthy male donors, one aged 18 to 30 and one aged 30 to 40 years. Blood samples were taken at several timepoints before and after primary and secondary immunization, and bulk PBMC replicates and cell subsets were isolated. To follow T-cell clones before and after primary and booster YFV17D yellow fever vaccination, bulk TCR alpha and beta repertoires were sequenced over time. Paper-wide results and their limitations: Compared with the primary T-cell response, the secondary T-cell response was faster but weaker, reaching its peak on day 5 rather than on day 15. A small fraction of clonotypes showed up in both the CD4 and CD8 compartments, probably as a result of convergent recombination. Because only a couple of donors were included in the study, the extent to which the findings can be generalized is limited. Computational filtering was needed because FACS-sorted repertoires could contain abundant contaminating clonotypes from the bulk population. After the booster, most of the clones that had expanded following primary vaccination were detected again (just under 97% of CD4 and 80% to 90% of CD8), which suggests that memory was broadly maintained.

In its sample, this clonotype was seen many times. Its antigen is currently not known. One base away there is no much larger clone; base qualities are not given. Sequencing was performed on an Illumina NovaSeq 6000. Synthesis of TCR cDNA relied on 5'RACE template switching, a step that introduced a universal primer site along with unique molecular identifiers. cDNA synthesis was primed from both the TCR alpha and TCR beta constant segments. Libraries were amplified in two PCR steps, with sample barcodes and sequencing adapters added in the second step. Sequencing of libraries was performed on Illumina HiSeq 2500 (2x100 bp) or NovaSeq (2x150 bp). The study's processing was this. MIGEC handled demultiplexing of reads and collapsing into UMI consensus sequences, while MiXCR performed V(D)J alignment. Vaccine-responding clonotypes were identified with edgeR using replicate PBMC samples, with FDR below 0.01 and a log2 fold change above 5 up to day 15 being required. Each bulk clonotype received a CD4 or CD8 identity based on whether the sequenced CD4 or CD8 repertoire contained that clonotype at higher abundance. The public reads were quality trimmed at Q25 with fastp and then assembled into clones with MiXCR by TCRdb, keeping productive beta chains. Merged by CDR3 protein, the rows form single entries marked with the most common genes and DNA. In this record, the V and J calls reflect TCRdb's handling and not the investigators' own analysis. The sample table contains about 310,000 distinct CDR3 sequences; only one count was recorded for about 3.5% of them. The top ten clonotypes cover around 22% of the sample.

The treatment or condition label, read with the paper, signifies: live attenuated yellow fever vaccine strain. At each blood-draw timepoint, two biological replicates of bulk PBMCs were collected. A standard Ficoll-Paque protocol was used to isolate PBMCs from peripheral blood. TriZol was used to extract RNA from bulk PBMCs, from CD4 and CD8 fractions, and from dextramer-positive and dextramer-negative fractions. Clipping removes 4 bases from V and 6 bases from J, with 4 as the unmatched junction base count. The CDR3, cysteine through phenylalanine, is 14 amino acids long. CDR3 DNA is the only sequence kept; it has 42 bases, read in frame from the first base. The germline V gene encodes CDR1 MGHRA and CDR2 YSYEKL.

The rearrangement joined TRBV4-1 to TRBJ2-7, and TRBD1 aligns with 12 junction nucleotides. The clonotype originates from a man aged 18 to 30 who received the YFV17D yellow fever vaccine. This material consisted of PBMCs, taken on the day of the yellow fever booster vaccination. The CDR3 region: CASSPGQGAGEQYF. The DNA sequence follows: TGCGCCAGCAGCCCGGGACAGGGGGCTGGCGAGCAGTACTTC.